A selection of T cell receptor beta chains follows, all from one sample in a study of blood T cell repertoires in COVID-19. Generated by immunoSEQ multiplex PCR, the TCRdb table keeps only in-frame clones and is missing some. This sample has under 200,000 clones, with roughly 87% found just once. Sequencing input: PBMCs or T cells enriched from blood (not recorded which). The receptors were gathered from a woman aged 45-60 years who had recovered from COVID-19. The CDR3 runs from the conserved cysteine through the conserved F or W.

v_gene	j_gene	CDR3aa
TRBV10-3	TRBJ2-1	CAISESSTRYNEQFF
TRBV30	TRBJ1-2	CAWSGQGGGGYTF
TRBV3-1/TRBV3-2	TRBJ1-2	CASSHTGTYGYTF
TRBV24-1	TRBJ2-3	CATSERTSGRTTDTQYF
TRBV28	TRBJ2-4	CASRHYVGQGKNIQYF
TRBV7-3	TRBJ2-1	CASRASGKNEQFF
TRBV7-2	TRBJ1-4	CASSPQAEKLFF
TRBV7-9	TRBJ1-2	CASSPPGGGYTF
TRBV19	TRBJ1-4	CASTPGGLGEKLFF
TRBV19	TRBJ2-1	CASSIDSSGRYNEQFF
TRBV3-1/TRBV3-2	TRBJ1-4	CASSQNRGNEKLFF
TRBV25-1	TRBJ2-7	CASSATSGVSSEQYF
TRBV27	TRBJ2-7	CASSFTRESSYEQYF
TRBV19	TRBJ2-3	CASSRLPGTGYTDTQYF
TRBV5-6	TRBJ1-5	CASSLVGAQNQPQHF
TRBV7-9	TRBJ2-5	CASSFTGGSQETQYF
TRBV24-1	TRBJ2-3	CATSDVPGQPFRVDTQYF
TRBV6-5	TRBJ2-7	CASSYSGQATYEQYF
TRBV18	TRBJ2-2	CASSSGRLLGAGELFF
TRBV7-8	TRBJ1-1	CASSLVFGGSTEAFF
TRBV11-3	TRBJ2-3	CASSRGSAGTDTQYF
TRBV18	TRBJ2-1	CASSPDRVSYNEQFF
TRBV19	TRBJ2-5	CASSIGPGQRGETQYF
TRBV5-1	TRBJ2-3	CARAQSRLAGASTDTQYF
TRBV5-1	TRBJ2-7	CASSIGQGAYEQYF
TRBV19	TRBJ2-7	CASSIKAGMYEQYF
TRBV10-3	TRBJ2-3	CAISPLAGTTDTQYF
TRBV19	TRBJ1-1	CASREGQGRAFF
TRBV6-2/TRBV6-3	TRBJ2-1	CASSYSGLGRDNEQFF
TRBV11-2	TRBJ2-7	CASSRTDYEQYF
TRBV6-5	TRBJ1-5	CASSSYFPSNQPQHF
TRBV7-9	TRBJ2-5	CASSLGSGQGGKTQYF
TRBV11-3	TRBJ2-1	CASSLGGQGVNEQFF
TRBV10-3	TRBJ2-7	CAISESQGQGQRGSYEQYF
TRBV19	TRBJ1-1	CASKKTPNTEAFF
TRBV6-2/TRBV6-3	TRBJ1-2	CASSFENYGYTF
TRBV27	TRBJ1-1	CASSLVPHRDTEAFF
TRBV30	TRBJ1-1	CAWRLSGEATEAFF
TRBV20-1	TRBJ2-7	CSALTNYEQYF
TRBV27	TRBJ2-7	CASSLSASYEQYF
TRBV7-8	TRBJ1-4	CASSEGGLGEKLFF
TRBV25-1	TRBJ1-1	CASSREAGSNTEAFF
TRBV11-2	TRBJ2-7	CASSPTSGVSYEQYF
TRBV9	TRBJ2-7	CASSVGTRGEQYF
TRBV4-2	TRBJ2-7	CASSHLGKRGDSYEQYF
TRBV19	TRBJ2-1	CASSIRLAGGTYPNEQFF
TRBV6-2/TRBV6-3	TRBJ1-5	CASSEQGSTNQPQHF
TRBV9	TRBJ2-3	CASSVGDRVADTQYF
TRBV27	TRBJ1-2	CASRPGQGPSTNYGYTF
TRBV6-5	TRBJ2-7	CASSRGGSYEQYF
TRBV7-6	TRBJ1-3	CASSLGTGQGSDTIYF
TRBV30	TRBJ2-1	CAWSLSRTSTSENEQFF